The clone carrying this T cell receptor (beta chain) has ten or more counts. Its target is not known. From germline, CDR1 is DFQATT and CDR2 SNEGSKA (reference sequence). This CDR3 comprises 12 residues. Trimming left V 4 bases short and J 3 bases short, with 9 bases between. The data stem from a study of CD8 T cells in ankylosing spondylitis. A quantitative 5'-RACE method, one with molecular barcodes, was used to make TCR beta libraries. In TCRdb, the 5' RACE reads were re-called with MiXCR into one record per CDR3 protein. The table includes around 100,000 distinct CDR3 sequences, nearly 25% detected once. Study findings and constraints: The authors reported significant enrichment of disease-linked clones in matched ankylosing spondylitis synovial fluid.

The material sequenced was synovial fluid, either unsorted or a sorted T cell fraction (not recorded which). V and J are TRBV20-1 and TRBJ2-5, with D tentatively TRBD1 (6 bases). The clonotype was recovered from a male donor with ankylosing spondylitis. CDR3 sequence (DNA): TGCAGTGCTAAGGACAGCGAAGAGACCCAGTACTTC. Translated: CSAKDSEETQYF.